This T cell receptor beta chain was sequenced during a study of cytomegalovirus exposure and HLA in healthy donors. About this clone: Its antigen is unidentified.

Germline V CDR1 and CDR2: SGHRS, YFSETQ. The CDR3 extends over 14 amino acids. V was clipped by 2 bases and J by 6 bases; unmatched bases: 2. PCR involved 60 Vbeta and 13 Jbeta primers. Libraries were prepared by immunoSEQ multiplex PCR; TCRdb keeps only in-frame clonotypes and omits some of them. This table holds about 70,000 clones, roughly four fifths found once. Findings of the study overall: The productive fraction for most TCR beta V segments was about 90% or about 30% in an earlier analysis. Apparent HLA restriction characterized most CMV-associated TCR beta chains in a later analysis. TCR beta V- and J-gene trimming, according to a later analysis, was linked to a missense DCLRE1C variant. The study designated some 180 TCR beta chains cytomegalovirus-associated.

The clonotype originates from a woman aged 60-75 years in good health and CMV-seropositive. The genes are TRBV5-1 and TRBJ2-1; TRBD2 matches at 10 bases. Input material: PBMCs. CDR3 region: CASSLSGRANEQFF. CDR3 in DNA: TGCGCCAGCAGCTTAAGCGGGAGGGCCAATGAGCAGTTCTTC.